The text below deals with one T cell receptor beta chain. Germline CDR1 LNHDA, CDR2 SQIVND (reference sequence). The CDR3 runs 12 residues. V was pared by 3 bases and J by 4 bases, with 6 bases between. The data belong to a study of blood T cell repertoires in COVID-19. The table came from immunoSEQ multiplex PCR; TCRdb's copy has only in-frame clones and leaves some out. This table has 500,000 to 600,000 clones, approximately 88% appearing once. This TCR derives from a woman in her 50s with COVID-19, enrolled during active disease. The V and J genes are TRBV19 and TRBJ1-2; D gene uncertain. The sequenced material came from peripheral blood. The CDR3 region is CASSMAFYGYTF. For the CDR3, the DNA is TGTGCCAGTAGTATGGCTTTCTATGGCTACACCTTC.